These 17 T cell receptor beta chains originate from one sample sequenced in a study of blood T cells in healthy people across ages. Sample-barcoded 5' priming and a J-beta primer mix drove a second PCR of about 6 to 11 cycles. TCRdb fed the 5' RACE reads into MiXCR, producing one record per CDR3 protein. The top ten clones hold roughly 23% of a sample with fewer than 2,000,000 distinct CDR3 sequences, 30% to 40% of them seen once. What was sequenced was blood. Every receptor here comes from a human donor in good health.

The table lists this clonotype with a few counts. This sequence joins TRBV6-2 or TRBV6-3 and TRBJ1-2; D is possibly TRBD1 (6 bases). The germline V and J ends were trimmed by 2 bases and 3 bases, with 10 bases remaining between them. Germline V gene data show CDR1 as MNHEY and CDR2 as SVGEGT. The CDR3 runs to 14 residues. The CDR3 protein is CASSYGGAYYGYTF. The CDR3 nucleotides are TGTGCCAGCAGTTACGGGGGCGCATACTATGGCTACACCTTC.

This clonotype showed up many times. The chain is built from TRBV20-1 and TRBJ2-3; no clear D gene. The CDR3 has 12 residues. V lost 1 base and J 2 bases, leaving 4 bases between the germline ends. Per the germline V gene, CDR1 is DFQATT and CDR2 is SNEGSKA (reference sequence). Here the CDR3 reads CSARGDTDTQYF. The CDR3 nucleotides read TGCAGTGCTAGAGGCGACACAGATACGCAGTATTTT.

This chain uses TRBV27 with TRBJ1-6, with D tentatively TRBD1 (6 bases). There are 15 residues in the CDR3. Germline values: CDR1 MNHEY, CDR2 SMNVEV (reference sequence). Trimming stripped 6 bases from V and 9 bases from J, with 18 bases between. The CDR3 spells CASSRFLGAGSPLHF. CDR3 DNA sequence: TGTGCCAGCAGCCGGTTTTTGGGGGCTGGTTCACCCCTCCACTTT.

The CDR3 DNA reads TGTGCCATCAGCGTAACAGGGGGAAGGTGGACCGGGGAGCTGTTTTTT. Its translation: CAISVTGGRWTGELFF. The chain has TRBV10-3 and TRBJ2-2; 8 nucleotides agree with TRBD1. CDR3 length: 16 amino acids. V shed 6 bases and J 5 bases; nucleotides not matched to a gene: 11. The germline gives CDR1 ENHRY, CDR2 SYGVKD.

There are a few counts of this clonotype. This sequence joins TRBV30 and TRBJ1-2; the D is unclear. Between the trimmed V and J ends, which lost 0 bases and 3 bases, there was a span of 8 bases. The CDR3 sequence is 13 residues long. Germline lookup yields CDR1 GTSNPN and CDR2 SVGIG (reference sequence). This CDR3 reads CAWSVGEYYGYTF. The CDR3 nucleotides are TGTGCCTGGAGTGTTGGAGAATACTATGGCTACACCTTC.

This rearrangement joins TRBV18 to TRBJ2-4, with 10 bases that match TRBD2. The J call may be faulty, since TRBJ2-7 better matches the DNA end. CDR3 length equals 15 residues. Germline CDR1 and CDR2: KGHSH and LQKENI. The CDR3 sequence: CASSPPGTSVHEQYF. The CDR3 region has the DNA TGTGCCAGCTCACCCCCGGGGACTAGCGTCCACGAGCAGTACTTC.

This chain uses TRBV24-1 with TRBJ2-1; 9 positions agree with TRBD1. V trimming: 7 bases; J trimming: 1 base; junction bases outside the gene matches: 4. Per the germline V gene, CDR1 is KGHDR and CDR2 is SFDVKD. CDR3 length equals 15 residues. The CDR3 loop is CATRGQGRSYNEQFF. In nucleotides, the CDR3 is TGTGCCACCAGGGGACAGGGAAGGTCCTACAATGAGCAGTTCTTC.

The sample holds a few counts of this clonotype. This sequence joins TRBV20-1 and TRBJ2-1; 8 positions agree with TRBD2. Germline CDR1 and CDR2: DFQATT and SNEGSKA (reference sequence). V shed 7 bases, J shed 5 bases, and the junction held 4 bases outside the gene matches. The CDR3 loop spans 12 amino acids. CDR3 sequence reads: CSVQTSDNEQFF. CDR3 bases: TGCAGTGTCCAGACTAGCGACAATGAGCAGTTCTTC.

This clonotype has more than one count but fewer than ten. This rearrangement joins TRBV10-3 to TRBJ2-7, with TRBD1 matching 10 bases. The germline V gene has CDR1 ENHRY and CDR2 SYGVKD. This CDR3 is 14 amino acids long. Unmatched junction bases numbered 7, after V lost 3 bases and J lost 8 bases. Here the CDR3 DNA reads TGTGCCATCAGTGAACCGGGACAGGGGTTGAAGCAGTACTTC. It encodes CAISEPGQGLKQYF.

The J gene is TRBJ2-3, the V gene TRBV18, with TRBD2 matching over 11 bases. The germline V gene has CDR1 KGHSH and CDR2 LQKENI. Trimming at V came to 3 bases and at J to 5 bases, leaving 4 bases not matched to a gene. The CDR3 length is 15 residues. The CDR3 loop is CASSPSGGAEDTQYF. CDR3 nucleotide sequence: TGTGCCAGCTCACCTAGCGGGGGGGCCGAAGATACGCAGTATTTT.

This clonotype turned up a few times. The chain joins TRBV4-3 to TRBJ2-4; D may be TRBD1 or TRBD2 (5 bases each). The DNA end is a closer match to TRBJ2-7, so the J assignment may be wrong. The germline gives CDR1 LGHNA, CDR2 YSLEER. The CDR3 has 15 amino acids. The CDR3 reads CASSQDSWDRFEQYF. The CDR3 DNA follows: TGCGCCAGCAGCCAAGATTCCTGGGACCGATTCGAGCAGTACTTC.

This clonotype was seen a few times. This chain joins TRBV7-2 and TRBJ2-7; 11 bases are shared with TRBD2. The germline gives CDR1 SGHTA, CDR2 FQGNSA. There are 15 residues in the CDR3. V lost 4 bases to trimming and J lost 3 bases; unmatched junction nucleotides: 5. The CDR3 region has the DNA TGTGCCAGCAGCTCCGGGGGGACTAGCGGCTACGAGCAGTACTTC. Amino acid sequence: CASSSGGTSGYEQYF.

This clonotype was seen many times. The chain carries TRBV5-6 and TRBJ1-2; D call uncertain. Per germline, CDR1 SGHDT and CDR2 YYEEEE. V was clipped by 0 bases and J by 7 bases, with 13 bases between them. The CDR3 extends over 14 amino acids. The CDR3 bases are TGTGCCAGCAGCTTGGGGGGATGGGCTTTTGGCTACACCTTC. Translation gives CASSLGGWAFGYTF. Looking up the rest from reference TRBV5-6 and TRBJ1-2 gives the full variable domain: DAGVTQSPTHLIKTRGQQVTLRCSPKSGHDTVSWYQQALGQGPQFIFQYYEEEERQRGNFPDRFSGHQFPNYSSELNVNALLLGDSALYLCASSLGGWAFGYTFGSGTRLTVV.

The chain is built from TRBV7-3 and TRBJ1-2; D gene unclear. The CDR3 has 13 amino acids. V lost 1 base and J 3 bases, leaving 6 bases between the germline ends. The germline V gene encodes CDR1 SGHTA and CDR2 FQGTGA. DNA for the CDR3: TGTGCCAGCAGCTTAAACGCGCACTATGGCTACACCTTC. The encoded protein is CASSLNAHYGYTF. Full variable domain (missing parts from reference TRBV7-3 and TRBJ1-2): GAGVSQTPSNKVTEKGKYVELRCDPISGHTALYWYRQSLGQGPEFLIYFQGTGAADDSGLPNDRFFAVRPEGSVSTLKIQRTERGDSAVYLCASSLNAHYGYTFGSGTRLTVV.

The chain recombines TRBV20-1 with TRBJ2-3, with D perhaps being TRBD1 or TRBD2 (5 bases each). The germline gives CDR1 DFQATT, CDR2 SNEGSKA (reference sequence). The CDR3 contains 14 residues. Trimming removed 3 bases at V and 4 bases at J, with 14 bases between. CDR3 residues: CSARSGRGADTQYF. The CDR3 DNA follows: TGCAGTGCTAGGTCGGGTCGAGGGGCAGATACGCAGTATTTT.

The V and J genes are TRBV20-1 and TRBJ2-1; possible D gene TRBD1, 6 bases. Germline values: CDR1 DFQATT, CDR2 SNEGSKA (reference sequence). The V and J ends lost 7 bases and 5 bases respectively, with 15 bases between them. This CDR3 region has 13 residues. CDR3 sequence (DNA): TGCAGTGTTTTCCTCCGGGACAACAATGAGCAGTTCTTC. Translating gives CSVFLRDNNEQFF.

V and J are TRBV5-1 and TRBJ2-4, with D possibly matching TRBD1 (5 bases). The J call may be faulty, since TRBJ2-7 better matches the DNA end. Looked up from germline, CDR1 is SGHRS and CDR2 is YFSETQ. There are 14 residues in the CDR3. The CDR3 loop reads CASSHSDRWGEQYF. The CDR3 DNA sequence: TGCGCCAGCAGCCATTCTGACAGATGGGGCGAGCAGTACTTC.